This T cell receptor (beta chain) came from a study of cytomegalovirus exposure and HLA in healthy donors. With 60 Vbeta and 13 Jbeta primers, the PCR was carried out. Assay: immunoSEQ multiplex PCR; the TCRdb copy retains only in-frame clones and omits some. The repertoire consists of some 90,000 clones, with roughly 74% occurring once and the leading ten covering 12% to 15%. Looked up from germline, CDR1 is SGHTA and CDR2 is FQGNSA. V was shortened by 2 bases and J by 7 bases, with 20 bases between the two germline ends. CDR3 size: 16 residues. This clone was seen more than once but under ten times.

This rearrangement joins TRBV7-2 to TRBJ1-2; no clear D gene. This clonotype was obtained from a woman aged 70-85 years in good health and CMV-seropositive. Sequencing input: PBMCs. The CDR3 region has the DNA TGTGCCAGCAGCTTATACCCCCCGGCGGGCCGGGGTGGCTACACCTTC. Its translation is CASSLYPPAGRGGYTF.